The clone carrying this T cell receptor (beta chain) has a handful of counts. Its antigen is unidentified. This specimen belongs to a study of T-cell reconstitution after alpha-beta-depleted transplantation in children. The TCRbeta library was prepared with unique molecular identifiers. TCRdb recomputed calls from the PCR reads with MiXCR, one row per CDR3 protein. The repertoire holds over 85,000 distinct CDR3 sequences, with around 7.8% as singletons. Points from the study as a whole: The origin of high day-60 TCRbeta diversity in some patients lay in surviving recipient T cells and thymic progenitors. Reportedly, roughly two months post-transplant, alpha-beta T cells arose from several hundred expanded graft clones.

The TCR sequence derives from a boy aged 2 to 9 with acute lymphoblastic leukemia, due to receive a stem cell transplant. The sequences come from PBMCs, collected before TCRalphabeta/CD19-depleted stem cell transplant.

CDR3 in amino acids: CASRIAGGRETQYF. CDR3 DNA sequence: TGTGCCAGCAGGATAGCGGGGGGGCGAGAGACCCAGTACTTC. The chain is built from TRBV12-3 or TRBV12-4 and TRBJ2-5; TRBD2 agrees at 11 bases. The CDR3 is made up of 14 amino acids. V gave up 6 bases and J gave up 4 bases; unmatched junction bases: 4.